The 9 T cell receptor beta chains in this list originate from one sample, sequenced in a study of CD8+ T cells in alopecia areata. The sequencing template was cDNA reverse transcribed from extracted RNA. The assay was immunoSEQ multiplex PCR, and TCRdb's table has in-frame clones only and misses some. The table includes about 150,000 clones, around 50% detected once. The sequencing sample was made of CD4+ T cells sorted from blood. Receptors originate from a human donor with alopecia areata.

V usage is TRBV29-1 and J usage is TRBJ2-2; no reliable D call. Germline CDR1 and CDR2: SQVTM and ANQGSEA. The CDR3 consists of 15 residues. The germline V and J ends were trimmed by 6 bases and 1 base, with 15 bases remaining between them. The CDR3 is CSVALPRRNTGELFF. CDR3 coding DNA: TGCAGCGTCGCACTTCCGCGGAGGAACACCGGGGAGCTGTTTTTT.

The CDR3 is CAWSVSGGYTF. The CDR3 region has the DNA TGTGCCTGGAGTGTGTCAGGAGGCTACACCTTC. The chain uses TRBV30 and TRBJ1-2, with D uncertain. V lost 0 bases and J lost 8, with 7 bases in between. This CDR3 region has 11 residues. Germline CDR1 is GTSNPN and CDR2 is SVGIG (reference sequence).

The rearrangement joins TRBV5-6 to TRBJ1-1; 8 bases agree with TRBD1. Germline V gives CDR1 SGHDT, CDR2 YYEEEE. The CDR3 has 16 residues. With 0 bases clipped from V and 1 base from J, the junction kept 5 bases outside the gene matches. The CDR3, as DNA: TGTGCCAGCAGCTTGGCCGGGGGGACAGGGAACACTGAAGCTTTCTTT. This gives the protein CASSLAGGTGNTEAFF.

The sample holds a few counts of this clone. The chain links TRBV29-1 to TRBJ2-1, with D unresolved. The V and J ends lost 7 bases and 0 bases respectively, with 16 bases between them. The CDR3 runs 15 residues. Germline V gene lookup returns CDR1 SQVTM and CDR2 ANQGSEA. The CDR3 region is CSAPYPPSSYNEQFF. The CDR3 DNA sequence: TGCAGCGCCCCTTACCCCCCTAGCTCCTACAATGAGCAGTTCTTC.

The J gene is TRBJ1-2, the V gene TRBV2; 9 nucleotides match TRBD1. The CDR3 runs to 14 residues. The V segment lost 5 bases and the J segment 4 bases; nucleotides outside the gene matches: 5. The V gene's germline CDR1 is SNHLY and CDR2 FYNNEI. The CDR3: CASSPQGASYGYTF. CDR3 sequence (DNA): TGTGCCAGCAGTCCACAGGGGGCGAGCTATGGCTACACCTTC.

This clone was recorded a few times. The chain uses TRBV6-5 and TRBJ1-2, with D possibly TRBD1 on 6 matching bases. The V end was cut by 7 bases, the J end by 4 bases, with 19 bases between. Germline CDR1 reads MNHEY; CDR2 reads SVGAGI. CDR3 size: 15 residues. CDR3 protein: CASNPMGGQPYGYTF. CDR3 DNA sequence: TGTGCCAGCAACCCTATGGGTGGACAGCCCTATGGCTACACCTTC.

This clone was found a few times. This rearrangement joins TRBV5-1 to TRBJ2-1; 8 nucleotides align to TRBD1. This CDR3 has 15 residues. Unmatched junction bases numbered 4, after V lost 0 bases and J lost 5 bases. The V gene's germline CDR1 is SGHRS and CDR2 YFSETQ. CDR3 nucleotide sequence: TGCGCCAGCAGCTTGGCGGGACAGGTGAACAATGAGCAGTTCTTC. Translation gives CASSLAGQVNNEQFF.

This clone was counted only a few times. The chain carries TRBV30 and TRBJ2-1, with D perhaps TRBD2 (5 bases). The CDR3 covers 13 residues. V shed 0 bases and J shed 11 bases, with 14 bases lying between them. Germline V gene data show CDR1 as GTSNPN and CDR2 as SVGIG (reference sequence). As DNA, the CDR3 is TGTGCCTGGAGTGTACTAGGTGGGATCCAGCAGTTCTTC. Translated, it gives CAWSVLGGIQQFF.

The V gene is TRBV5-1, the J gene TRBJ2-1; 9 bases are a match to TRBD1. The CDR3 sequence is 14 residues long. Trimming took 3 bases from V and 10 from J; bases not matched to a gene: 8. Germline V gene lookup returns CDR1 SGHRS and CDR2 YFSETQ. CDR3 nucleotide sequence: TGCGCCAGCAGCTCGGGACAGGGTGCTTACGAGCAGTTCTTC. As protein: CASSSGQGAYEQFF.